A selection of T cell receptor beta chains follows, all from one sample in a study of identical twins' blood T cells. TCRdb used MiXCR to reprocess the 5' RACE reads, holding one entry per CDR3 protein. The sample yields fewer than 450,000 distinct CDR3 sequences, about 28% seen once. Sequenced: PBMCs. The receptors derive from a woman aged 18-50 years in good health. Each CDR3 is given with its conserved first and last residue. A D gene is named only where the DNA matches it firmly. Size tells how often a clone was seen (once, few, many) or the class of an expanded clone, and some rows leave it out.

CDR3 | DNA | D | J | V | size
CASSLEGRNYGYTF | TGTGCCAGCAGTTTAGAAGGCAGAAACTATGGCTACACCTTC | . | TRBJ1-2 | TRBV12-3/TRBV12-4 | many
CASSLKREGNEQFF | TGCGCCAGCAGCTTAAAGCGGGAGGGCAATGAGCAGTTCTTC | TRBD2 | TRBJ2-1 | TRBV4-3 | many
CASSFQGPLGTEAFF | TGTGCCAGCAGCTTCCAGGGGCCGCTGGGGACTGAAGCTTTCTTT | . | TRBJ1-1 | TRBV7-9 | .
CASSLGAKDTQYF | TGTGCCAGCAGCTTAGGAGCGAAAGATACGCAGTATTTT | . | TRBJ2-3 | TRBV7-2 | .
CSVVEIWEKNIQYF | TGCAGCGTTGTCGAGATCTGGGAAAAAAACATTCAGTACTTC | . | TRBJ2-4 | TRBV29-1 | .
CSASYQGHAYGYTF | TGCAGTGCTAGCTATCAGGGTCACGCTTATGGCTACACCTTC | . | TRBJ1-2 | TRBV20-1 | few
CASTGLAGVSPYNEQFF | TGTGCCAGCACCGGACTAGCGGGAGTCTCCCCCTACAATGAGCAGTTCTTC | . | TRBJ2-1 | TRBV21-1 | few
CASSGLGSPSDEQFF | TGTGCCAGCAGTGGCCTTGGGTCTCCTAGCGATGAGCAGTTCTTC | . | TRBJ2-1 | TRBV25-1 | many
CASSIPPEPTDTQYF | TGTGCCAGCAGCATCCCGCCCGAACCGACAGATACGCAGTATTTT | . | TRBJ2-3 | TRBV9 | many
CASTGGVNYGYTF | TGTGCCAGTACAGGGGGCGTTAACTATGGCTACACCTTC | TRBD1 | TRBJ1-2 | TRBV7-9 | many
CSVGGVGANYGYTF | TGCAGCGTTGGGGGGGTGGGGGCTAACTATGGCTACACCTTC | . | TRBJ1-2 | TRBV29-1 | few
CSAPIDTDTQYF | TGCAGCGCCCCAATCGACACAGATACGCAGTATTTT | . | TRBJ2-3 | TRBV29-1 | few
CASGVRGFGRSTEAFF | TGTGCCAGCGGTGTCAGGGGGTTTGGTCGCAGCACTGAAGCTTTCTTT | TRBD1 | TRBJ1-1 | TRBV6-2/TRBV6-3 | .
CASSLAGTGLLNEKLFF | TGTGCCAGCAGCTTGGCTGGGACCGGACTTCTTAATGAAAAACTGTTTTTT | . | TRBJ1-4 | TRBV5-5 | .
CSVVGTAGELFF | TGCAGCGTTGTAGGGACCGCCGGGGAGCTGTTTTTT | . | TRBJ2-2 | TRBV29-1 | .
CSAEKERSGGKDSYNEQFF | TGCAGTGCCGAGAAAGAAAGAAGCGGGGGAAAGGACTCCTACAATGAGCAGTTCTTC | TRBD2 | TRBJ2-1 | TRBV20-1 | few
CASSLPVGLVPYNAGELFF | TGTGCCAGCAGCTTACCAGTGGGGCTAGTCCCTTATAACGCCGGGGAGCTGTTTTTT | . | TRBJ2-2 | TRBV7-8 | once
CASSQSGQNTGELFF | TGCGCCAGCAGCCAAAGCGGGCAAAACACCGGGGAGCTGTTTTTT | . | TRBJ2-2 | TRBV4-1 | many
CASTPTGRTDTQYF | TGTGCCAGCACCCCGACAGGACGCACAGATACGCAGTATTTT | . | TRBJ2-3 | TRBV9 | .
CASSFGAPYEQYF | TGTGCCAGCAGTTTCGGAGCGCCGTACGAGCAGTACTTC | . | TRBJ2-7 | TRBV12-3/TRBV12-4 | .
CSATGRKNTEAFF | TGCAGCGCCACGGGAAGGAAGAACACTGAAGCTTTCTTT | . | TRBJ1-1 | TRBV29-1 | many
CATRDGVYGYTF | TGTGCCACTAGGGACGGCGTCTATGGCTACACCTTC | . | TRBJ1-2 | TRBV12-3/TRBV12-4 | .
CASCPGDNYGYTF | TGTGCCAGCTGCCCGGGAGATAACTATGGCTACACCTTC | . | TRBJ1-2 | TRBV5-6 | .
CASSRSSSSYEQYF | TGTGCCAGTAGTAGGTCCTCGAGCTCCTACGAGCAGTACTTC | . | TRBJ2-7 | TRBV19 | .
CASSFYSHNEQFF | TGTGCCAGCAGCTTTTACTCCCACAATGAGCAGTTCTTC | . | TRBJ2-1 | TRBV11-3 | .
CSREEKANYGYTF | TGCAGTCGTGAGGAGAAAGCTAACTATGGCTACACCTTC | . | TRBJ1-2 | TRBV29-1 | .
CASSLGVGGNQPQHF | TGTGCCAGCAGTTTAGGTGTTGGGGGCAATCAGCCCCAGCATTTT | . | TRBJ1-5 | TRBV12-3/TRBV12-4 | .
CSARGSIGTQPQHF | TGCAGTGCCCGAGGATCCATCGGAACCCAGCCCCAGCATTTT | . | TRBJ1-5 | TRBV20-1 | few
CSVEGAGTRDFDNYGYTF | TGCAGCGTTGAAGGGGCCGGGACGCGAGATTTCGATAACTATGGCTACACCTTC | . | TRBJ1-2 | TRBV29-1 | .
CASSVMETQYF | TGTGCCAGCAGTGTTATGGAGACCCAGTACTTC | . | TRBJ2-5 | TRBV12-3/TRBV12-4 | few
CASSQGARTEAFF | TGTGCCAGCAGCCAGGGGGCGCGGACTGAAGCTTTCTTT | . | TRBJ1-1 | TRBV3-1 | many
CAGSEQSGEHSPLHF | TGTGCCGGCAGCGAACAATCAGGGGAACATTCACCCCTCCACTTT | . | TRBJ1-6 | TRBV25-1 | .
CTSSQNTANSPLHF | TGTACCAGCAGCCAGAATACAGCAAATTCACCCCTCCACTTT | . | TRBJ1-6 | TRBV21-1 | .
CASSQQNQETQYF | TGTGCCAGCAGCCAACAGAACCAAGAGACCCAGTACTTC | . | TRBJ2-5 | TRBV7-2 | .
CASSYGSRSPAGDGYTF | TGTGCCAGCAGTTACGGCAGTCGTTCCCCTGCGGGGGATGGCTACACCTTC | . | TRBJ1-2 | TRBV6-6 | many
CASSTGQHYGYTF | TGTGCCAGCAGTACCGGACAGCACTATGGCTACACCTTC | . | TRBJ1-2 | TRBV6-6 | .
CASSFWGEETQYF | TGTGCCAGCAGTTTTTGGGGGGAAGAGACCCAGTACTTC | . | TRBJ2-5 | TRBV12-3/TRBV12-4 | .
CAILTGAYGYTF | TGTGCCATCTTAACAGGGGCCTATGGCTACACCTTC | TRBD1 | TRBJ1-2 | TRBV10-3 | .
CASSHFRDNEKLFF | TGTGCCAGCAGCCACTTCAGGGATAATGAAAAACTGTTTTTT | . | TRBJ1-4 | TRBV3-1 | few
CASSSWTSGNGETQYF | TGTGCCAGCAGTTCATGGACTAGCGGGAACGGAGAGACCCAGTACTTC | TRBD2 | TRBJ2-5 | TRBV27 | .
CASSLDSTLDTQYF | TGTGCCAGCAGCTTAGACTCCACCTTGGATACGCAGTATTTT | . | TRBJ2-3 | TRBV11-2 | .
CASSLYSGRASYEQYF | TGTGCCAGCAGCTTGTATAGCGGGAGGGCCTCGTACGAGCAGTACTTC | TRBD2 | TRBJ2-7 | TRBV7-2 | .
CASSFRPTERSGNTIYF | TGTGCCAGCAGCTTTCGCCCGACGGAACGCTCTGGAAACACCATATATTTT | . | TRBJ1-3 | TRBV7-8 | many
CASNDRTGREQYF | TGTGCCAGCAACGACCGGACAGGTAGGGAGCAGTACTTC | TRBD1 | TRBJ2-7 | TRBV5-4 | .
CASSDTPRNEQFF | TGTGCCAGCAGTGACACCCCTCGCAATGAGCAGTTCTTC | . | TRBJ2-1 | TRBV6-4 | few
CSALGVNTGELFF | TGCAGTGCTTTAGGGGTGAACACCGGGGAGCTGTTTTTT | . | TRBJ2-2 | TRBV20-1 | .
CSVQAGGTETQYF | TGCAGCGTTCAAGCGGGGGGCACGGAGACCCAGTACTTC | TRBD2 | TRBJ2-5 | TRBV29-1 | .
CASSQDPLNEQFF | TGCGCCAGCAGCCAAGATCCCCTGAATGAGCAGTTCTTC | . | TRBJ2-1 | TRBV4-3 | .
CATSEGKSSYNEQFF | TGTGCCACCAGTGAAGGTAAAAGCTCCTACAATGAGCAGTTCTTC | . | TRBJ2-1 | TRBV24-1 | .
CASSDGGNYGYTF | TGTGCCAGCAGTGATGGGGGAAACTATGGCTACACCTTC | . | TRBJ1-2 | TRBV2 | .
CASSPHHTGTGLNNEQFF | TGTGCCAGCAGTCCACACCATACCGGGACAGGCTTAAACAATGAGCAGTTCTTC | TRBD1 | TRBJ2-1 | TRBV12-3/TRBV12-4 | few
CASSSDRGGEAFF | TGTGCCAGCAGTTCGGACAGGGGGGGCGAAGCTTTCTTT | TRBD1 | TRBJ1-1 | TRBV27 | few
CASSPATAKNTEAFF | TGTGCCAGCAGCCCCGCAACAGCGAAGAACACTGAAGCTTTCTTT | . | TRBJ1-1 | TRBV4-2 | .
CASSDLKSGELFF | TGTGCCAGCAGTGACCTGAAGAGCGGGGAGCTGTTTTTT | . | TRBJ2-2 | TRBV6-1 | few
CSARDSRYGYTF | TGCAGTGCTAGGGACAGTCGTTATGGCTACACCTTC | . | TRBJ1-2 | TRBV20-1 | few
CASIRTGDFPGELFF | TGTGCCAGCATCCGGACAGGGGATTTTCCCGGGGAGCTGTTTTTT | TRBD1 | TRBJ2-2 | TRBV11-2 | few
CASSYSTANEQFF | TGTGCCAGCAGTTACTCGACCGCCAATGAGCAGTTCTTC | . | TRBJ2-1 | TRBV6-2/TRBV6-3 | .